A single sample is the source of the 21 T cell receptor beta chains below, sequenced in a study of graft-versus-host responses after intestinal transplantation. The repertoire was sequenced with immunoSEQ multiplex PCR; TCRdb's copy has only in-frame clones and lacks some. The data show fewer than 110,000 clones, with 93% seen just once and 1% to 1.5% held by the top ten. Their antigens are not known. Sequencing used unstimulated CD8+ T cells sorted from spleen or lymph node cells, obtained before intestinal transplant. Every receptor here comes from a human donor who received an intestinal transplant.

This chain uses TRBV30 with TRBJ2-1, with D uncertain. Germline CDR1 GTSNPN, CDR2 SVGIG (reference sequence). Trimming took off 4 bases at V and 5 bases at J, with 9 bases between the two ends. CDR3 size: 12 residues. CDR3 DNA sequence: TGTGCCTGGACACTCTTCCACAATGAGCAGTTCTTC. Translated: CAWTLFHNEQFF. The whole variable domain, remainder taken from reference TRBV30 and TRBJ2-1, is SQTIHQWPATLVQPVGSPLSLECTVEGTSNPNLYWYRQAAGRGLQLLFYSVGIGQISSEVPQNLSASRPQDRQFILSSKKLLLSDSGFYLCAWTLFHNEQFFGPGTRLTVL.

J is TRBJ1-3 and V is TRBV9, with D possibly TRBD1 on 5 matching bases. Germline CDR1 is SGDLS and CDR2 is YYNGEE. The V gene lost 5 bases and the J gene lost 7 bases, with 16 bases spanning the gap. The CDR3 has 14 residues. The CDR3 here is CASSGGLAGNTIYF. CDR3 coding DNA: TGTGCCAGCAGTGGTGGACTAGCAGGGAACACCATATATTTT.

The chain employs TRBV25-1 and TRBJ2-5; D remains unclear. The CDR3 contains 16 residues. Germline CDR1 reads MGHDK; CDR2 reads SYGVNS. Deletions cut 2 bases from V and 1 base from J, with 14 bases between. The CDR3 protein is CASSEGLGFTQETQYF. The CDR3 nucleotides read TGTGCCAGCAGTGAAGGTCTGGGGTTTACCCAAGAGACCCAGTACTTC.

This chain links TRBV6-1 with TRBJ2-1, with D perhaps matching TRBD2 (5 bases). The CDR3 spans 16 residues. Germline CDR1 and CDR2: MNHNS and SASEGT. V lost 2 bases and J 0 bases, leaving 11 bases between the germline ends. The CDR3 region is CASSEWGGSSYNEQFF. CDR3 sequence (DNA): TGTGCCAGCAGTGAATGGGGTGGGAGCTCCTACAATGAGCAGTTCTTC.

This rearrangement joins TRBV9 to TRBJ2-2, with no clear D. Between the trimmed V and J ends, which lost 3 bases and 1 base, there was a span of 10 bases. CDR3 length: 15 amino acids. Per germline, CDR1 SGDLS and CDR2 YYNGEE. This CDR3 is CASSGDGLNTGELFF. Here the CDR3 DNA reads TGTGCCAGCAGCGGAGACGGTTTGAACACCGGGGAGCTGTTTTTT.

The V call is TRBV5-1, the J call TRBJ1-1, with D unresolved. The germline V and J ends were trimmed by 2 bases and 2 bases, with 7 bases remaining between them. This CDR3 has 13 amino acids. In germline, CDR1 is SGHRS, CDR2 YFSETQ. The CDR3 protein is CASSFPPNTEAFF. CDR3 nucleotide sequence: TGCGCCAGCAGCTTCCCCCCCAACACTGAAGCTTTCTTT.

As DNA, the CDR3 is TGTGCCAGCAGCGTAGCGGGGGGGCCCCACAATGAGCAGTTCTTC. Protein product: CASSVAGGPHNEQFF. The rearrangement links TRBV9 to TRBJ2-1; 8 bases are a match to TRBD2. V shed 0 bases and J 5 bases; nucleotides not matched to a gene: 4. From germline, CDR1 is SGDLS and CDR2 YYNGEE. CDR3 length: 15 residues.

The gene calls are TRBV6-5 and TRBJ1-3; D perhaps matches TRBD1 (6 bases). Trimming removed 5 bases at V and 0 bases at J, with 11 bases between. This CDR3 comprises 15 residues. From germline, CDR1 is MNHEY and CDR2 SVGAGI. CDR3 in DNA: TGTGCCAGCAGTCCAGACAGGAGCTCTGGAAACACCATATATTTT. Encoded protein: CASSPDRSSGNTIYF.

V and J are TRBV27 and TRBJ2-2; 8 bases line up with TRBD2. J lost 5 bases, V lost 4 bases, and 3 bases had no gene match. The CDR3 sequence is 14 residues long. Germline CDR1 MNHEY, CDR2 SMNVEV (reference sequence). Here the CDR3 reads CASSWTSPTGELFF. For the CDR3, the DNA is TGTGCCAGCAGTTGGACTAGCCCAACCGGGGAGCTGTTTTTT.

The chain is built from TRBV19 and TRBJ1-1; no clear D. The CDR3 is 13 residues long. The V gene lost 1 base and the J gene lost 8 bases, with 11 bases spanning the gap. The germline CDR1 and CDR2 sequences are LNHDA and SQIVND (reference sequence). The CDR3 protein is CASSIGSAPEAFF. The CDR3 DNA follows: TGTGCCAGTAGTATAGGGTCGGCCCCGGAAGCTTTCTTT.

The V and J genes are TRBV7-6 and TRBJ2-5, with D perhaps TRBD2 (7 bases). The ends were cut back, 1 base at V and 5 bases at J, with 11 bases in the middle. This CDR3 is 14 amino acids long. Germline V lookup: CDR1 SGHVS, CDR2 FNYEAQ. CDR3 residues: CASSLDGGGETQYF. As DNA, the CDR3 is TGTGCCAGCAGCTTAGATGGGGGGGGCGAGACCCAGTACTTC.

The V gene is TRBV4-1, the J gene TRBJ2-5, with a possible D match to TRBD2 (5 bases). Looked up from germline, CDR1 is MGHRA and CDR2 is YSYEKL. Trimming took 3 bases from V and 5 from J, leaving 16 bases between them. CDR3 size: 15 residues. For the CDR3, the DNA is TGCGCCAGCAGCCAGAGGGCGCTAGATGGCGAGACCCAGTACTTC. This translates into CASSQRALDGETQYF.

The CDR3 sequence is CAISEGSWDSPLHF. The CDR3 coding sequence is TGTGCCATCAGTGAGGGGTCTTGGGACTCACCCCTCCACTTT. The genes are TRBV10-3 and TRBJ1-6; TRBD1 might be the D (5 bases). With 2 bases removed from V and 10 bases from J, the gap between germline ends came to 12 bases. The germline V gene has CDR1 ENHRY and CDR2 SYGVKD. This CDR3 region has 14 residues.

The chain recombines TRBV9 with TRBJ2-1; possibly TRBD2 for D (7 bases). CDR1 is SGDLS, CDR2 YYNGEE, per germline. The length of the CDR3 is 15 residues. V was trimmed by 5 bases and J by 0 bases, leaving 12 bases between them. In DNA form, the CDR3 reads TGTGCCAGCAGTCAAGGGGGGGGCTCCTACAATGAGCAGTTCTTC. Protein product: CASSQGGGSYNEQFF.

DNA for the CDR3: TGTGCTAGTACACCAGGGGACAGTAGCGCAGATACGCAGTATTTT. Translated: CASTPGDSSADTQYF. This chain connects TRBV12-5 to TRBJ2-3; TRBD1 matches at 7 bases. V was clipped by 8 bases and J by 4 bases; unmatched bases: 12. CDR1 is LGHNT, CDR2 FRNRAP, per germline. This CDR3 comprises 15 residues.

The rearrangement joins TRBV6-5 to TRBJ2-1, with D possibly TRBD2 on 5 matching bases. The length of the CDR3 is 15 residues. CDR1 MNHEY and CDR2 SVGAGI come from the germline V gene. Trimming stripped 5 bases from V and 2 bases from J, with 13 bases between. CDR3 in amino acids: CASSNSLAPYNEQFF. As DNA, the CDR3 is TGTGCCAGCAGTAATTCTCTAGCCCCCTACAATGAGCAGTTCTTC.

This chain connects TRBV5-1 to TRBJ1-1; tentatively, D is TRBD1 (6 bases). This CDR3 comprises 13 residues. CDR1 and CDR2 from the germline V gene are SGHRS and YFSETQ. The V end was cut by 5 bases, the J end by 5 bases, with 13 bases between. CDR3: CASRRTVGTEAFF. For the CDR3, the DNA is TGCGCCAGCAGAAGGACAGTTGGGACTGAAGCTTTCTTT.

This chain connects TRBV10-1 to TRBJ2-3; D might be TRBD1 (8 bases). V lost 4 bases and J 6 bases, leaving 14 bases between the germline ends. The CDR3 has 14 residues. Looked up from germline, CDR1 is WNHNN and CDR2 is SYGVQD (reference sequence). CDR3 region: CASSATGEGDTQYF. The CDR3 DNA follows: TGCGCCAGCAGTGCGACAGGGGAGGGGGATACGCAGTATTTT.

The chain employs TRBV4-1 and TRBJ2-3; 10 positions match TRBD2. V dropped 3 bases and J dropped 6; count of bases not matched to a gene: 6. The CDR3 extends over 15 amino acids. The germline V gene has CDR1 MGHRA and CDR2 YSYEKL. The CDR3 is CASSQLAGELDTQYF. As DNA, the CDR3 is TGCGCCAGCAGCCAGCTAGCGGGGGAGTTGGATACGCAGTATTTT.

V and J are TRBV2 and TRBJ2-5; 8 bases align to TRBD2. CDR1 and CDR2 (germline): SNHLY, FYNNEI. The junction had 10 bases not matched to a gene; V was cut back by 8 bases and J by 5 bases. There are 14 residues in the CDR3. The CDR3 protein is CASGGGGFLETQYF. CDR3 sequence (DNA): TGTGCCAGCGGGGGCGGGGGGTTCTTGGAGACCCAGTACTTC.

This clone was counted a few times. V usage is TRBV7-2 and J usage is TRBJ1-1, with D maybe TRBD1 (5 bases). Germline V CDR1 and CDR2: SGHTA, FQGNSA. V shed 5 bases and J shed 7 bases, with 14 bases lying between them. CDR3 length: 13 amino acids. CDR3 in amino acids: CASSPPWGDEAFF. CDR3 nucleotides: TGTGCCAGCAGCCCCCCATGGGGCGATGAAGCTTTCTTT.